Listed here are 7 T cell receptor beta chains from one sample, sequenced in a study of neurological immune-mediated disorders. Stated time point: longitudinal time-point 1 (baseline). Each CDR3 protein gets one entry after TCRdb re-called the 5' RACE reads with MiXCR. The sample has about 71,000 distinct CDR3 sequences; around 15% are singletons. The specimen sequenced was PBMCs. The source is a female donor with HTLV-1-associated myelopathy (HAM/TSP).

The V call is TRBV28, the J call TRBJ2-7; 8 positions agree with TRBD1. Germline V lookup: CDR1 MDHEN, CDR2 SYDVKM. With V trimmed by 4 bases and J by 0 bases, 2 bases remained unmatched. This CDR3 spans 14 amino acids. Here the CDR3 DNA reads TGTGCCAGCAGTTCAGGGGGCCTCTCCTACGAGCAGTACGTC. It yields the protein CASSSGGLSYEQYV.

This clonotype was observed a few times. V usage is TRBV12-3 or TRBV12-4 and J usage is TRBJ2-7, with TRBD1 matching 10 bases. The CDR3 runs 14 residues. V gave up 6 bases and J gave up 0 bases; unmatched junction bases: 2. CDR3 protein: CASRRDRGSYEQYF. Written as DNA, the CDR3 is TGTGCCAGCAGAAGGGACAGGGGCTCCTACGAGCAGTACTTC.

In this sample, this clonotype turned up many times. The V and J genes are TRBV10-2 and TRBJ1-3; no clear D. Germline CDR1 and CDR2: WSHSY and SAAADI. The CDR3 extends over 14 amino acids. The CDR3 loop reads CASTRGDSGNTIYF. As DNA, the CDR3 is TGCGCTTCAACCCGGGGAGACTCTGGAAACACCATATATTTT.

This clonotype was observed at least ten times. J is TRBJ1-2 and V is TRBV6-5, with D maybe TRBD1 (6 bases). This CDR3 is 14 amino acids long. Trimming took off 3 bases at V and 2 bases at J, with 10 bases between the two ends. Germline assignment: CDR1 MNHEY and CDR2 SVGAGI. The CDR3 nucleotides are TGTGCCAGCAGTTATTCCAGGGGAAACTATGGCTACACCTTC. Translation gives CASSYSRGNYGYTF.

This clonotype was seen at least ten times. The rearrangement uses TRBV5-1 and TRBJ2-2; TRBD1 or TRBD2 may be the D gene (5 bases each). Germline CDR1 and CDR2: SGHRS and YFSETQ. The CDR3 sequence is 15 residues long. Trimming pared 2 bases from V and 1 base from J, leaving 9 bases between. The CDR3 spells CASSFDGGNTGELFF. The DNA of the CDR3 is TGCGCCAGCAGCTTCGATGGGGGGAACACCGGGGAGCTGTTTTTT.

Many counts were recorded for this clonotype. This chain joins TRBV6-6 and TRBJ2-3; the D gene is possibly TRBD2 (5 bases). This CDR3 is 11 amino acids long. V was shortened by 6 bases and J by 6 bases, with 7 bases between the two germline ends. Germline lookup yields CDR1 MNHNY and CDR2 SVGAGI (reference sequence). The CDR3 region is CASSRGDTQYF. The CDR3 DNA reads TGTGCCAGCAGCCGAGGGGATACGCAGTATTTT.

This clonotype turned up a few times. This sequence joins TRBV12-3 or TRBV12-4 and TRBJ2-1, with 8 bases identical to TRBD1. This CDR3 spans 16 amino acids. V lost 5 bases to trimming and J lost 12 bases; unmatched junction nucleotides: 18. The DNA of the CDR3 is TGTGCCAGCAGTCCCTCGACAGGGGAGGACATGGATAGGCAGTTCTTC. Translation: CASSPSTGEDMDRQFF.